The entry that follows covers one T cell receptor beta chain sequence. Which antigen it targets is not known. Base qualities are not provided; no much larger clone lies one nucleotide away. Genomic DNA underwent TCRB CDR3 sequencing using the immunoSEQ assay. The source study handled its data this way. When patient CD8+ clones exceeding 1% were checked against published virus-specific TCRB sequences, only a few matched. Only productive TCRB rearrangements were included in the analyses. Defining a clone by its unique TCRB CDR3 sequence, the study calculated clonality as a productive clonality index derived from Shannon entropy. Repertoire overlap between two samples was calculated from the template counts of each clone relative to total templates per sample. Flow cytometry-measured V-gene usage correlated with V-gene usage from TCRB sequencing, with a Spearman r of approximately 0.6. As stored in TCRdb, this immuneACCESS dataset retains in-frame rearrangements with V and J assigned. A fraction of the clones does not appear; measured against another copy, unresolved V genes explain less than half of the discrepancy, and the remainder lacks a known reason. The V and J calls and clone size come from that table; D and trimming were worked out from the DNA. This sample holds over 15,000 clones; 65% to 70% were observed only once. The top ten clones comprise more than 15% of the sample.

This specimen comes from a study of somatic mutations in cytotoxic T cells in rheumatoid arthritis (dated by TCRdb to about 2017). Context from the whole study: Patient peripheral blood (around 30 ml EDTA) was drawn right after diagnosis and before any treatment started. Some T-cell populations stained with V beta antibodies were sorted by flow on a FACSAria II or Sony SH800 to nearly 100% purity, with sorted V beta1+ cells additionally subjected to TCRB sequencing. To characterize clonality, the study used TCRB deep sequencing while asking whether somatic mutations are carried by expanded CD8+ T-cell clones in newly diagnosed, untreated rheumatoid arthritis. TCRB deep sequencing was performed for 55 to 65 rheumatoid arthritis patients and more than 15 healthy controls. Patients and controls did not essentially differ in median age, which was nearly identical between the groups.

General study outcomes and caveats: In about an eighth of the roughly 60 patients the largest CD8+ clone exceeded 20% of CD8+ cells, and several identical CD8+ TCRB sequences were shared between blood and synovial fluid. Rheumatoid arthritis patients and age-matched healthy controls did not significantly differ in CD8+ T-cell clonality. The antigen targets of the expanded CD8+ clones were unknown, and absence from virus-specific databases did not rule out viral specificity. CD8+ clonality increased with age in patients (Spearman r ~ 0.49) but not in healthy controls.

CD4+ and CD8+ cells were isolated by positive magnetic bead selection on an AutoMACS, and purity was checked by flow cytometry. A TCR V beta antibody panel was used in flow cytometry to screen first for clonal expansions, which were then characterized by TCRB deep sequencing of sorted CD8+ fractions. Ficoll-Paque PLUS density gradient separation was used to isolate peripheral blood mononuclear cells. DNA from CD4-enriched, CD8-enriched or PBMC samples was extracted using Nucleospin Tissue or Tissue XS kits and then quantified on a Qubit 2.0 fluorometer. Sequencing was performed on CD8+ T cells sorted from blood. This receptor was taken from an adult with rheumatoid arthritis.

The DNA sequence is as follows: TGCGCCAGCAGCCAGGACAGGATAGCTAACTATGGCTACACCTTC. Translated, it gives CASSQDRIANYGYTF. The chain uses TRBV4-3 and TRBJ1-2; 7 bases in the junction line up with TRBD1. Taken from cysteine to phenylalanine, the CDR3 has 15 residues. Only the CDR3 DNA stays, 45 bases, in frame from base 1. Trimmed from V: 3 bases; trimmed from J: 0 bases; junction bases lacking a gene match: 4. From the germline V gene, CDR1 is LGHNA and CDR2 is YSLEER.